The clone carrying this T cell receptor (beta chain) has a single count. Its antigen is as yet unknown. TCRdb keeps only in-frame clones here, not all; method: immunoSEQ multiplex PCR. The data show approximately 200,000 clones, with around nine tenths seen just once and roughly 2.8% held by the top ten. The data derive from a study of cytomegalovirus exposure and HLA in healthy donors. Germline-derived CDR1 and CDR2 are SGHDT and YYEEEE. The CDR3 covers 16 residues. The ends lost 0 bases at V and 0 bases at J; junction bases unmatched: 3. Study-wide results and limits: Clusters of TCRs from the first cohort tended to co-occur in the 120 or so validation repertoires (as a later analysis found).

The rearrangement joins TRBV5-6 to TRBJ1-3; 7 bases match TRBD1. This clonotype was obtained from a woman aged 18-29 years in good health and CMV-seronegative. The sample taken for sequencing was PBMCs. CDR3 region: CASSLGQGVSGNTIYF. In DNA form, the CDR3 reads TGTGCCAGCAGCTTGGGTCAGGGGGTCTCTGGAAACACCATATATTTT.